This T cell receptor (beta chain) was documented in a study of somatic mutations in cytotoxic T cells in rheumatoid arthritis. Regarding the study as a whole: About an eighth of the roughly 60 patients had a largest CD8+ clone above 20% of CD8+ cells.

This CDR3 is built from 13 residues. CDR1 is SEHNR and CDR2 is FQNEAQ in the germline V gene (reference sequence). Trimming cost V 3 bases and J 11 bases, with 15 bases left between them. This clone was counted a few times. No antigen is known for it. This table comes from immunoSEQ multiplex PCR, and its TCRdb copy is limited to in-frame clones, with some not included. The sample yields around 20,000 clones, approximately 82% seen once. This receptor was taken from an adult with rheumatoid arthritis. The chain links TRBV7-9 to TRBJ2-3; TRBD2 might be the D (5 bases). Material: CD8+ T cells sorted from blood. CDR3 residues: CASSFKLREWQYF. For the CDR3, the DNA is TGTGCCAGCAGCTTCAAACTTCGGGAATGGCAGTATTTT.